These 26 T cell receptor beta chains share one sample of origin, sequenced in a study of blood T cell repertoires in COVID-19 (TCRdb year 2020). The library was made by the immunoSEQ multiplex PCR assay. Imported from immuneACCESS, the table was reduced by TCRdb to in-frame sequences with V and J called. These copies leave out some clones; in studies compared against another copy, an unresolved V gene accounts for under half, and the cause of the remainder is not known. In this sample the table shows approximately 150,000 clones, more than 65% of which occur a single time. The ten largest clonotypes hold roughly a tenth of the sample. Sample: peripheral blood. Source of these receptors: a man between 70 and 80 years old with active or convalescent COVID-19.

The V call is TRBV19, the J call TRBJ2-3; TRBD1 agrees at 7 bases. CDR3 length: 15 amino acids. V shed 4 bases and J 2 bases; nucleotides not matched to a gene: 6. Germline lookup yields CDR1 LNHDA and CDR2 SQIVND (reference sequence). The CDR3 is CASSTRQGPTDTQYF. CDR3 DNA: TGTGCCAGTAGTACACGACAGGGTCCCACAGATACGCAGTATTTT.

This chain links TRBV7-9 with TRBJ1-3, with 7 bases fitting TRBD1. In germline, CDR1 is SEHNR, CDR2 FQNEAQ (reference sequence). The junction had 12 bases not matched to a gene; V was cut back by 5 bases and J by 5 bases. CDR3 length: 16 residues. CDR3 in DNA: TGTGCCAGCAGCCCCCCAGGCAGGGGGGACAGAAACACCATATATTTT. Translating gives CASSPPGRGDRNTIYF.

The chain uses TRBV5-1 and TRBJ2-2; a weak D match, TRBD2 (5 bases). This CDR3 comprises 14 residues. The V end was cut by 3 bases, the J end by 4 bases, with 10 bases between. In germline, CDR1 is SGHRS, CDR2 YFSETQ. The CDR3 loop reads CASSSLGFTGELFF. The CDR3 DNA reads as TGCGCCAGCAGCTCACTAGGGTTCACCGGGGAGCTGTTTTTT. The full variable domain, in which reference TRBV5-1 and TRBJ2-2 provide the parts outside the CDR3, is KAGVTQTPRYLIKTRGQQVTLSCSPISGHRSVSWYQQTPGQGLQFLFEYFSETQRNKGNFPGRFSGRQFSNSRSEMNVSTLELGDSALYLCASSSLGFTGELFFGEGSRLTVL.

The chain carries TRBV30 and TRBJ2-4, with 10 bases aligning to TRBD1. This CDR3 has 19 amino acids. With V trimmed by 2 bases and J by 2 bases, 15 bases remained unmatched. Per the germline V gene, CDR1 is GTSNPN and CDR2 is SVGIG (reference sequence). The CDR3 region is CAWSFRDRGHPGSKNIQYF. The CDR3 nucleotides read TGTGCCTGGAGTTTCCGGGACAGGGGCCACCCGGGGTCCAAAAACATTCAGTACTTC.

The rearrangement uses TRBV27 and TRBJ1-5, with a tentative D call TRBD1 (6 bases). V lost 2 bases, J lost 3 bases, and 8 bases lay in between. CDR1 and CDR2 from the germline V gene are MNHEY and SMNVEV (reference sequence). CDR3 length: 14 amino acids. This CDR3 reads CASSLAGDNQPQHF. For the CDR3, the DNA is TGTGCCAGCAGTTTAGCAGGGGACAATCAGCCCCAGCATTTT.

The CDR3 DNA is TGTGCCAGCAAAATAGAGAGGGACTATGGCTACACCTTC. Its translation is CASKIERDYGYTF. The rearrangement joins TRBV6-5 to TRBJ1-2, with D hard to call. Trimming took off 7 bases at V and 3 bases at J, with 12 bases between the two ends. This CDR3 region has 13 residues. The germline V gene has CDR1 MNHEY and CDR2 SVGAGI.

This clone has just a few counts. The chain links TRBV14 to TRBJ2-5; D perhaps matches TRBD2 (6 bases). The CDR3 spans 16 residues. Trimming left V 3 bases short and J 1 base short, with 15 bases between. Looked up from germline, CDR1 is SGHDN and CDR2 is FVKESK. CDR3 sequence: CASSHLIPGVQETQYF. The CDR3 DNA is TGTGCCAGCAGCCACCTAATACCGGGGGTCCAAGAGACCCAGTACTTC. Filled out from reference TRBV14 and TRBJ2-5, the complete variable domain reads EAGVTQFPSHSVIEKGQTVTLRCDPISGHDNLYWYRRVMGKEIKFLLHFVKESKQDESGMPNNRFLAERTGGTYSTLKVQPAELEDSGVYFCASSHLIPGVQETQYFGPGTRLLVL.

V and J are TRBV6-2 or TRBV6-3 and TRBJ2-2, with 11 nucleotides matching TRBD2. Germline V gene data show CDR1 as MNHEY and CDR2 as SVGEGT. The CDR3 has 18 residues. J was trimmed by 9 bases and V by 0 bases; bases with no gene match: 12. CDR3 amino acids: CASSYSSSGGLRFRELFF. The CDR3 nucleotides read TGTGCCAGCAGTTACTCGTCTAGCGGGGGGCTTCGATTTAGGGAGCTGTTTTTT.

This clone was seen only a few times. V is TRBV18 and J is TRBJ1-1; D remains ambiguous. The CDR3 is 14 residues long. V was clipped by 0 bases and J by 3 bases, with 8 bases between them. The germline CDR1 and CDR2 sequences are KGHSH and LQKENI. CDR3 sequence reads: CASSPPVGDTEAFF. CDR3 in DNA: TGTGCCAGCTCACCACCGGTGGGAGACACTGAAGCTTTCTTT.

The J gene is TRBJ2-3, the V gene TRBV5-1, with TRBD2 identical over 8 bases. This CDR3 region has 15 residues. Germline V gene lookup returns CDR1 SGHRS and CDR2 YFSETQ. Losses at the gene ends were 4 bases for V and 6 bases for J; bases not matched to a gene: 10. The CDR3 DNA follows: TGCGCCAGCAGCCATGGTGGGACTAGGGTGGATACGCAGTATTTT. It encodes CASSHGGTRVDTQYF.

This clone was observed once. The gene calls are TRBV27 and TRBJ1-1; no reliable D call. The CDR3 extends over 15 amino acids. V lost 5 bases and J lost 1, with 14 bases in between. The germline V gene has CDR1 MNHEY and CDR2 SMNVEV (reference sequence). CDR3 DNA sequence: TGTGCCAGCAGTCGCCACCTGACACAGAACACTGAAGCTTTCTTT. This translates into CASSRHLTQNTEAFF.

This sequence joins TRBV7-9 and TRBJ2-5; D might be TRBD2 (6 bases). CDR1 SEHNR and CDR2 FQNEAQ come from the germline V gene (reference sequence). V lost 5 bases and J lost 1, with 20 bases in between. The CDR3 length is 17 residues. The CDR3 is CASSDGGTTNFQETQYF. For the CDR3, the DNA is TGTGCCAGCAGCGACGGCGGGACGACTAACTTCCAAGAGACCCAGTACTTC. The whole variable domain, remainder taken from reference TRBV7-9 and TRBJ2-5, is DTGVSQNPRHKITKRGQNVTFRCDPISEHNRLYWYRQTLGQGPEFLTYFQNEAQLEKSRLLSDRFSAERPKGSFSTLEIQRTEQGDSAMYLCASSDGGTTNFQETQYFGPGTRLLVL.

V usage is TRBV30 and J usage is TRBJ2-3; 10 bases match TRBD2. Germline CDR1 and CDR2: GTSNPN and SVGIG (reference sequence). The CDR3 covers 16 residues. With V trimmed by 0 bases and J by 2 bases, 5 bases remained unmatched. CDR3 loop: CAWSVHSGRLTDTQYF. CDR3 sequence (DNA): TGTGCCTGGAGTGTACATAGCGGGAGGCTCACAGATACGCAGTATTTT.

This clone was seen once. This chain connects TRBV7-2 to TRBJ2-5; no clear D gene. The germline V and J ends were trimmed by 5 bases and 3 bases, with 4 bases remaining between them. The length of the CDR3 is 11 residues. Germline CDR1 and CDR2: SGHTA and FQGNSA. DNA for the CDR3: TGTGCCAGCAGCCCCAAAGAGACCCAGTACTTC. Translated, it gives CASSPKETQYF.

The J gene is TRBJ1-1, the V gene TRBV7-8, with D uncertain. Germline CDR1 and CDR2: SGHVS and FQNEAQ. The CDR3 is made up of 14 amino acids. V lost 5 bases, J lost 5 bases, and 15 bases lay in between. The CDR3 nucleotides are TGTGCCAGCAGCCCCCCACAGAGGAGGACTGAAGCTTTCTTT. It is translated as CASSPPQRRTEAFF. The variable domain in full, completed from reference TRBV7-8 and TRBJ1-1, reads GAGVSQSPRYKVAKRGQDVALRCDPISGHVSLFWYQQALGQGPEFLTYFQNEAQLDKSGLPSDRFFAERPEGSVSTLKIQRTQQEDSAVYLCASSPPQRRTEAFFGQGTRLTVV.

The rearrangement uses TRBV6-2 or TRBV6-3 and TRBJ2-1; tentatively, D is TRBD2 (5 bases). Trimming stripped 2 bases from V and 5 bases from J, with 13 bases between. The germline CDR1 and CDR2 sequences are MNHEY and SVGEGT. The CDR3 totals 15 residues. CDR3 sequence (DNA): TGTGCCAGCAGTTACGGCAGGAGGAAGAACAATGAGCAGTTCTTC. It specifies CASSYGRRKNNEQFF.

The chain joins TRBV15 to TRBJ2-4, with a tentative D call TRBD2 (5 bases). Per the germline V gene, CDR1 is LNHNV and CDR2 is YYDKDF (reference sequence). The germline V and J ends were trimmed by 5 bases and 1 base, with 9 bases remaining between them. This CDR3 contains 14 residues. DNA of the CDR3: TGTGCCACCAGCCCCCCGGGGGCCAAAAACATTCAGTACTTC. It translates to CATSPPGAKNIQYF.

The chain is built from TRBV6-4 and TRBJ1-2; 8 nucleotides agree with TRBD1. CDR3 length: 13 amino acids. The germline V gene has CDR1 MRHNA and CDR2 SNTAGT. V was clipped by 6 bases and J by 6 bases; unmatched bases: 6. The CDR3 here is CASRGGTGDGYTF. The CDR3 DNA reads TGTGCCAGCAGGGGCGGGACAGGAGATGGCTACACCTTC.

The rearrangement links TRBV18 to TRBJ2-6; TRBD1 matches at 10 bases. V trimming: 4 bases; J trimming: 1 base; junction bases outside the gene matches: 4. The germline V gene encodes CDR1 KGHSH and CDR2 LQKENI. CDR3 length: 17 residues. DNA for the CDR3: TGTGCCAGCTCACTGCGACAGGGGGCGTCTGGGGCCAACGTCCTGACTTTC. Its protein product is CASSLRQGASGANVLTF. The full variable domain, in which reference TRBV18 and TRBJ2-6 provide the parts outside the CDR3, is NAGVMQNPRHLVRRRGQEARLRCSPMKGHSHVYWYRQLPEEGLKFMVYLQKENIIDESGMPKERFSAEFPKEGPSILRIQQVVRGDSAAYFCASSLRQGASGANVLTFGAGSRLTVL.

The chain couples TRBV7-9 to TRBJ2-3; D call uncertain. The germline V and J ends were trimmed by 3 bases and 0 bases, with 10 bases remaining between them. CDR3 length equals 15 residues. CDR1 is SEHNR and CDR2 is FQNEAQ in the germline V gene (reference sequence). The CDR3 nucleotides read TGTGCCAGCAGCTTGGGCACTGGGAGCACAGATACGCAGTATTTT. This sequence encodes CASSLGTGSTDTQYF.

The V call is TRBV7-8, the J call TRBJ1-1, with TRBD1 identical over 9 bases. V shed 4 bases, J shed 5 bases, and the junction held 5 bases outside the gene matches. The V gene's germline CDR1 is SGHVS and CDR2 FQNEAQ. The CDR3 extends over 14 amino acids. The CDR3 DNA is TGTGCCAGCAGCTCCGACGGACAGGGGACTGAAGCTTTCTTT. Amino acids: CASSSDGQGTEAFF.

The rearrangement uses TRBV4-3 and TRBJ2-2; 8 bases fit TRBD2. After removal of 5 bases from V and 5 bases from J, the junction contained 7 bases not matched to a gene. In germline, CDR1 is LGHNA, CDR2 YSLEER. This CDR3 region has 15 residues. CDR3 region: CASSGTSGPTGELFF. CDR3 DNA sequence: TGCGCCAGCAGCGGAACTAGCGGCCCGACCGGGGAGCTGTTTTTT.

This chain connects TRBV14 to TRBJ2-7; 12 positions match TRBD2. V gave up 1 base and J gave up 6 bases; unmatched junction bases: 4. In germline, CDR1 is SGHDN, CDR2 FVKESK. The CDR3 covers 15 residues. The CDR3 DNA reads as TGTGCCAGCAGCCAAGGACTAGCGGGAGTCAGCGAGCAGTACTTC. Its protein is CASSQGLAGVSEQYF.

The chain carries TRBV7-2 and TRBJ2-5; 9 positions match TRBD1. V lost 4 bases to trimming and J lost 5 bases; unmatched junction nucleotides: 8. This CDR3 is 15 amino acids long. Germline assignment: CDR1 SGHTA and CDR2 FQGNSA. CDR3 DNA: TGTGCCAGCAGCTCTCCGGGACAGGGAGGGGAGACCCAGTACTTC. As protein: CASSSPGQGGETQYF. The full variable domain, its missing parts supplied by reference TRBV7-2 and TRBJ2-5, is GAGVSQSPSNKVTEKGKDVELRCDPISGHTALYWYRQSLGQGLEFLIYFQGNSAPDKSGLPSDRFSAERTGGSVSTLTIQRTQQEDSAVYLCASSSPGQGGETQYFGPGTRLLVL.

The gene calls are TRBV18 and TRBJ1-4; TRBD1 matches 7 bases. V gave up 3 bases and J gave up 0 bases; unmatched junction bases: 7. The CDR3 covers 17 residues. CDR1 is KGHSH, CDR2 LQKENI, per germline. CDR3 amino acids: CASSPGQSFATNEKLFF. The CDR3 coding sequence is TGTGCCAGCTCACCGGGACAGAGTTTTGCAACTAATGAAAAACTGTTTTTT.

This chain connects TRBV4-3 to TRBJ1-2; the match to TRBD1 covers 7 bases. In germline, CDR1 is LGHNA, CDR2 YSLEER. The CDR3 has 15 amino acids. V lost 0 bases to trimming and J lost 5 bases; unmatched junction nucleotides: 6. The CDR3 DNA follows: TGCGCCAGCAGCCAAGATGTCGGGACAGTTTATGGCTACACCTTC. Translating it yields CASSQDVGTVYGYTF.